This passage covers 32 T cell receptor beta chains from one sample sequenced in a study of T cells in Graves' hyperthyroidism and ophthalmopathy. Amplification of TCR beta CDR3 regions was performed using RNA transcripts as template. In the first-round RT-PCR of the TCR CDR3, the HTBI primer set was used. TCRdb used MiXCR to reprocess the multiplex PCR reads, holding one entry per CDR3 protein. Here the sample spans about half a million distinct CDR3 sequences, 20% to 25% being singletons. Specimen: blood. These receptors all come from a woman in her 70s with Graves' ophthalmopathy.

This clonotype was seen ten or more times. The chain uses TRBV7-6 and TRBJ2-7; D is perhaps TRBD1 or TRBD2 (5 bases each). The V end lost 2 bases, the J end lost 5 bases, and 10 bases lay between the germline ends. The CDR3 has 13 residues. Germline CDR1 and CDR2: SGHVS and FNYEAQ. CDR3: CASSLRGADEQYF. The DNA of the CDR3 is TGTGCCAGCAGCTTACGAGGGGCTGACGAGCAGTACTTC.

This clonotype occurred a few times. This chain joins TRBV9 and TRBJ2-3, with a weak D call TRBD2 (5 bases). V was trimmed by 3 bases and J by 4 bases, leaving 12 bases between them. The CDR3 consists of 14 residues. Per the germline V gene, CDR1 is SGDLS and CDR2 is YYNGEE. The CDR3 DNA reads as TGTGCCAGCAGCGGCCATCCGGGATCAGATACGCAGTATTTT. Its translation: CASSGHPGSDTQYF. The entire variable domain, with the rest obtained from reference TRBV9 and TRBJ2-3, is as follows: DSGVTQTPKHLITATGQRVTLRCSPRSGDLSVYWYQQSLDQGLQFLIQYYNGEERAKGNILERFSAQQFPDLHSELNLSSLELGDSALYFCASSGHPGSDTQYFGPGTRLTVL.

V and J are TRBV5-6 and TRBJ2-3; D gene unclear. The germline V gene encodes CDR1 SGHDT and CDR2 YYEEEE. V dropped 2 bases and J dropped 3 bases, with 7 bases sitting between them. There are 13 residues in the CDR3. The CDR3 DNA is TGTGCCAGCAGCTTCGGTCGAACAGATACGCAGTATTTT. Its protein is CASSFGRTDTQYF.

The J gene is TRBJ2-3, the V gene TRBV6-2 or TRBV6-3; a weak D match, TRBD2 (5 bases). From germline, CDR1 is MNHEY and CDR2 SVGEGT. V was clipped by 6 bases and J by 2 bases, with 15 bases between them. CDR3 length: 15 residues. The CDR3 protein is CASRAVDGITDTQYF. The CDR3 DNA reads TGTGCCAGCAGGGCCGTGGACGGGATCACAGATACGCAGTATTTT.

This clonotype was detected many times. This sequence joins TRBV11-2 and TRBJ2-3; TRBD2 aligns across 7 bases. Trimming cost V 7 bases and J 5 bases; bases outside gene matches: 9. Germline V CDR1 and CDR2: SGHAT, FQNNGV. The CDR3 extends over 14 amino acids. The CDR3 coding sequence is TGTGCCAGCACTGAGCGGGGTGGGGGAGATACGCAGTATTTT. Its protein is CASTERGGGDTQYF. Complete variable domain (other parts from reference TRBV11-2 and TRBJ2-3): EAGVAQSPRYKIIEKRQSVAFWCNPISGHATLYWYQQILGQGPKLLIQFQNNGVVDDSQLPKDRFSAERLKGVDSTLKIQPAKLEDSAVYLCASTERGGGDTQYFGPGTRLTVL.

This clonotype was counted at least ten times. This chain joins TRBV12-3 or TRBV12-4 and TRBJ1-4; D unclear. V was shortened by 6 bases and J by 0 bases, with 8 bases between the two germline ends. This CDR3 is 14 amino acids long. The CDR3 nucleotides read TGTGCCAGCAGCCTCCTCCCAACTAATGAAAAACTGTTTTTT. The encoded protein is CASSLLPTNEKLFF.

The chain is built from TRBV28 and TRBJ2-3; maybe TRBD2 (7 bases). This CDR3 comprises 17 residues. The germline gives CDR1 MDHEN, CDR2 SYDVKM. V was trimmed by 6 bases and J by 0 bases, leaving 19 bases between them. The CDR3 DNA sequence: TGTGCCAGCAGCCCTCGTAAGGGGGGGGTAAGCACAGATACGCAGTATTTT. This gives the protein CASSPRKGGVSTDTQYF.

Many counts were recorded for this clonotype. The rearrangement joins TRBV10-3 to TRBJ2-3, with unresolved D. The CDR3 runs to 12 residues. Germline values: CDR1 ENHRY, CDR2 SYGVKD. The V gene lost 6 bases and the J gene lost 2 bases, with 6 bases spanning the gap. CDR3: CAIRNLTDTQYF. DNA for the CDR3: TGTGCCATCAGGAACCTCACAGATACGCAGTATTTT.

The sample holds one count of this clonotype. Germline is not matched at one junction end, which may reflect a read error. The V call is TRBV11-2, the J call TRBJ2-5; 13 bases align to TRBD2. The germline CDR1 and CDR2 sequences are SGHAT and FQNNGV. The CDR3 spans 17 residues. The CDR3 DNA sequence: TGCGCCAGCAGCCAAGGAATAGGACTAGCGGGAGAAGAGACCCAGTACTTC. It yields the protein CASSQGIGLAGEETQYF.

Many counts were recorded for this clonotype. The V call is TRBV12-3 or TRBV12-4, the J call TRBJ1-1; no definite D call. This CDR3 comprises 11 residues. The ends were cut back, 3 bases at V and 9 bases at J, with 8 bases in the middle. The CDR3 sequence is CASSFTAQAFF. CDR3 sequence (DNA): TGTGCCAGCAGTTTTACAGCGCAAGCTTTCTTT.

This rearrangement joins TRBV7-9 to TRBJ2-2, with D possibly TRBD1 on 5 matching bases. Germline V gene lookup returns CDR1 SEHNR and CDR2 FQNEAQ (reference sequence). CDR3 length: 15 amino acids. V lost 5 bases, J lost 2 bases, and 12 bases lay in between. In DNA, the CDR3 is TGTGCCAGCAGCATGACAGTAGCCAACACCGGGGAGCTGTTTTTT. This gives the protein CASSMTVANTGELFF. Together with reference TRBV7-9 and TRBJ2-2, the CDR3 gives the full variable domain: DTGVSQNPRHKITKRGQNVTFRCDPISEHNRLYWYRQTLGQGPEFLTYFQNEAQLEKSRLLSDRFSAERPKGSFSTLEIQRTEQGDSAMYLCASSMTVANTGELFFGEGSRLTVL.

The chain employs TRBV6-1 and TRBJ1-1; no firm D call. With 6 bases removed from V and 2 bases from J, the gap between germline ends came to 7 bases. Germline V gene lookup returns CDR1 MNHNS and CDR2 SASEGT. The length of the CDR3 is 12 residues. CDR3 amino acids: CASRDRNTEAFF. The CDR3, as DNA: TGTGCCAGCAGAGATCGTAACACTGAAGCTTTCTTT.

This clonotype was seen more than once but under ten times. The rearrangement links TRBV19 to TRBJ2-6; D call uncertain. The germline CDR1 and CDR2 sequences are LNHDA and SQIVND (reference sequence). V lost 3 bases and J 0 bases, leaving 9 bases between the germline ends. This CDR3 contains 16 residues. The CDR3 DNA follows: TGTGCCAGTAGTATTAAGGCCCTCTCTGGGGCCAACGTCCTGACTTTC. It codes for CASSIKALSGANVLTF.

The V gene is TRBV30, the J gene TRBJ2-3; D not certain. V shed 0 bases and J shed 6 bases, with 16 bases lying between them. This CDR3 region has 15 residues. Germline lookup yields CDR1 GTSNPN and CDR2 SVGIG (reference sequence). CDR3 bases: TGTGCCTGGAGTGTAGGAGTCGGACCCCTTGATACGCAGTATTTT. Encoded protein: CAWSVGVGPLDTQYF.

This clonotype was counted between two and nine times. The genes are TRBV20-1 and TRBJ2-3; the D call may be TRBD1 or TRBD2 (6 bases each). Germline lookup yields CDR1 DFQATT and CDR2 SNEGSKA (reference sequence). There are 13 residues in the CDR3. V was pared by 6 bases and J by 0 bases, with 10 bases between. The CDR3 DNA reads as TGCAGTGCCCCCGGGGGCAGCACAGATACGCAGTATTTT. Amino acid sequence: CSAPGGSTDTQYF.

This clonotype was detected once. V and J are TRBV3-1 and TRBJ1-5, with TRBD1 as a possible D gene (5 bases). V lost 5 bases, J lost 3 bases, and 20 bases lay in between. The CDR3 totals 17 residues. Germline assignment: CDR1 LGHDT and CDR2 YNNKEL (reference sequence). The CDR3 sequence is CASSWGGQGSTNQPQHF. The CDR3 bases are TGTGCCAGCAGCTGGGGTGGGCAGGGTAGTACCAATCAGCCCCAGCATTTT.

The chain has TRBV20-1 and TRBJ2-5; the match to TRBD1 covers 8 bases. V shed 2 bases and J 1 base; nucleotides not matched to a gene: 6. The germline gives CDR1 DFQATT, CDR2 SNEGSKA (reference sequence). The CDR3 has 15 residues. The CDR3: CSARSSTGAQETQYF. The CDR3, as DNA: TGCAGTGCTAGATCCTCGACAGGGGCCCAAGAGACCCAGTACTTC.

As to this clonotype: A much larger clone lies one base from this, so it may be a read error. V gene TRBV6-1 combines with J gene TRBJ2-2, with 7 bases fitting TRBD2. Trimming cost V 7 bases and J 6 bases; bases outside gene matches: 8. Per germline, CDR1 MNHNS and CDR2 SASEGT. CDR3 length equals 14 residues. The CDR3 protein is CASTASGDAGELFF. Written as DNA, the CDR3 is TGTGCCAGCACAGCTAGCGGTGACGCCGGGGAGCTGTTTTTT.

J is TRBJ2-5 and V is TRBV29-1, with 8 bases identical to TRBD1. Per the germline V gene, CDR1 is SQVTM and CDR2 is ANQGSEA. The CDR3 spans 15 residues. With 6 bases clipped from V and 4 bases from J, the junction kept 13 bases outside the gene matches. CDR3 DNA: TGCAGCGTCGAGAGACAGGGGAGATTCGGAGAGACCCAGTACTTC. The encoded protein is CSVERQGRFGETQYF.

This clonotype was detected only a few times. Written as DNA, the CDR3 is TGTGCCAGCAGTTTCAGGACAGCTACCATTTTCTCCTACGAGCAGTACTTC. Translation gives CASSFRTATIFSYEQYF. The chain has TRBV6-2 or TRBV6-3 and TRBJ2-7, with a tentative D call TRBD1 (6 bases). Germline V CDR1 and CDR2: MNHEY, SVGEGT. V was cut by 4 bases and J by 0 bases, with 19 bases left in between. The CDR3 has 17 residues.

The chain carries TRBV5-1 and TRBJ2-3, with 15 bases aligning to TRBD2. Trimming removed 4 bases from V and 2 bases from J; junction bases left unmatched: 5. CDR1 SGHRS and CDR2 YFSETQ come from the germline V gene. The CDR3 consists of 17 residues. Here the CDR3 reads CASSPGLAGGLTDTQYF. CDR3 DNA sequence: TGCGCCAGCAGCCCGGGACTAGCGGGAGGTCTCACAGATACGCAGTATTTT.

V and J are TRBV20-1 and TRBJ2-1; a weak D match, TRBD1 (5 bases). V shed 1 base and J shed 7 bases, with 17 bases lying between them. The CDR3 extends over 15 amino acids. Germline lookup yields CDR1 DFQATT and CDR2 SNEGSKA (reference sequence). In DNA, the CDR3 is TGCAGTGCTAGAGGGGGTTGGACACTTCAGAATGAGCAGTTCTTC. It translates to CSARGGWTLQNEQFF.

The CDR3 sequence: CASSRRQGIQETQYF. Written as DNA, the CDR3 is TGTGCCAGCTCACGTAGACAGGGGATCCAAGAGACCCAGTACTTC. This sequence joins TRBV18 and TRBJ2-5; 8 positions agree with TRBD1. With V trimmed by 4 bases and J by 1 base, 5 bases remained unmatched. Germline V gives CDR1 KGHSH, CDR2 LQKENI. This CDR3 comprises 15 residues.

The chain uses TRBV5-1 and TRBJ1-4, with TRBD1 identical over 9 bases. Per germline, CDR1 SGHRS and CDR2 YFSETQ. Unmatched junction bases numbered 4, after V lost 4 bases and J lost 6 bases. This CDR3 comprises 14 residues. The CDR3 loop is CASSATGGDEKLFF. As DNA, the CDR3 is TGCGCCAGCAGCGCTACAGGGGGCGATGAAAAACTGTTTTTT.

This clonotype has only a few counts. The CDR3 bases are TGCGCCAGCAGCTTGTTAGCCTACTCAAACAATGAGCAGTTCTTC. Amino acids: CASSLLAYSNNEQFF. The chain couples TRBV5-1 to TRBJ2-1; no definite D call. V shed 1 base and J shed 5 bases, with 13 bases lying between them. The CDR3 has 15 amino acids. Germline V gene data show CDR1 as SGHRS and CDR2 as YFSETQ.

This CDR3 is CASSPRQRGRGNEQFF. CDR3 bases: TGCGCCAGCAGCCCCCGTCAGAGGGGGCGAGGCAATGAGCAGTTCTTC. The genes are TRBV5-1 and TRBJ2-1, with 7 bases that match TRBD1. The CDR3 sequence is 16 residues long. After removal of 4 bases from V and 6 bases from J, the junction contained 13 bases not matched to a gene. CDR1 is SGHRS, CDR2 YFSETQ, per germline.

Only a few counts were recorded for this clonotype. This sequence joins TRBV19 and TRBJ1-5; D unclear. The length of the CDR3 is 13 residues. Germline CDR1 LNHDA, CDR2 SQIVND (reference sequence). V was trimmed by 7 bases and J by 2 bases, leaving 9 bases between them. The CDR3 DNA reads TGTGCCAGTACCTTCCAGGGCAATCAGCCCCAGCATTTT. This gives the protein CASTFQGNQPQHF.

This clonotype occurred a few times. V usage is TRBV28 and J usage is TRBJ1-2, with D tentatively TRBD1 (6 bases). V lost 2 bases to trimming and J lost 1 base, with 11 bases between them. The CDR3 covers 15 residues. Looked up from germline, CDR1 is MDHEN and CDR2 is SYDVKM. CDR3: CASSLPTGINYGYTF. CDR3 nucleotides: TGTGCCAGCAGTTTACCCACAGGGATTAACTATGGCTACACCTTC.

This chain links TRBV5-1 with TRBJ1-1, with D possibly matching TRBD1 (5 bases). The CDR3 loop spans 13 amino acids. V lost 0 bases, J lost 8 bases, and 11 bases lay in between. Germline V gene sequence: CDR1 SGHRS, CDR2 YFSETQ. The CDR3: CASSLVAGQEAFF. DNA of the CDR3: TGCGCCAGCAGCTTGGTAGCAGGGCAAGAAGCTTTCTTT.

This clonotype was picked up many times. V is TRBV28 and J is TRBJ2-7; D tentatively fits TRBD1 or TRBD2 (5 bases each). Per germline, CDR1 MDHEN and CDR2 SYDVKM. This CDR3 region has 13 residues. Trimming removed 6 bases at V and 2 bases at J, with 11 bases between. The CDR3 region is CASRGRGPYEQYF. CDR3 DNA: TGTGCCAGCAGGGGCCGGGGACCCTACGAGCAGTACTTC.

A few counts support this clonotype. The CDR3 carries no conserved terminal phenylalanine or tryptophan, so it likely arises from a read error. The chain combines TRBV7-2 with TRBJ2-7; no definite D call. The germline gives CDR1 SGHTA, CDR2 FQGNSA. With 1 base removed from V and 3 bases from J, the gap between germline ends came to 13 bases. The CDR3 contains 15 residues. The CDR3 DNA reads TGTGCCAGCAGCTTAGATGATTATGGAAACTACGAGCAGTACCTC. Amino acids: CASSLDDYGNYEQYL.

This clonotype was detected only a few times. The rearrangement links TRBV7-2 to TRBJ1-2; the D is unclear. The V and J ends lost 5 bases and 5 bases respectively, with 9 bases between them. Germline V gene lookup returns CDR1 SGHTA and CDR2 FQGNSA. The CDR3 totals 12 residues. CDR3 sequence (DNA): TGTGCCAGCAGCGTCCAGGCTTATGGCTACACCTTC. It is translated as CASSVQAYGYTF.